This TCR beta chain came from a study of cytomegalovirus exposure and HLA in healthy donors. Study-level findings and limits: Among TCR beta chains, those listed as cytomegalovirus-associated numbered around 160. On later analysis, the bulk of CMV-associated TCR beta chains appeared to be HLA-restricted. For most subjects, TCR beta sequences were reported to predict HLA-A and HLA-B alleles with accuracy.

A word on this clone: Antigen unknown.

The PCR made use of 60 Vbeta and 13 Jbeta primers. TCRdb keeps only in-frame clones here, not all; method: immunoSEQ multiplex PCR. The sample consists of over 150,000 clones, around 80% of them appearing once. V gave up 0 bases and J gave up 9 bases, with 17 bases separating them. Per the germline V gene, CDR1 is MNHNS and CDR2 is SASEGT. The CDR3 extends over 15 amino acids. Source material: PBMCs. The chain couples TRBV6-1 to TRBJ1-1; D perhaps matches TRBD1 (6 bases). The sequence derives from a male donor in good health and CMV-seronegative. In DNA, the CDR3 is TGTGCCAGCAGTGAAGCGTCGGCAGGGGCCAAAAAAGCTTTCTTT. Residues: CASSEASAGAKKAFF.